This T cell receptor beta chain was captured in a study of T cell repertoires in cytomegalovirus infection. Study summary: Recently identified HLA-C-restricted and well-studied HLA-B-restricted CMV epitopes were used.

The CDR3 is 14 amino acids. V was pared by 5 bases and J by 5 bases, with 15 bases between. One entry per CDR3 protein results from TCRdb running MiXCR on the reads. The table includes roughly 730,000 distinct CDR3 sequences, around 30% detected once. With respect to this clonotype: Its specificity is unknown.

V and J are TRBV12-3 or TRBV12-4 and TRBJ1-1; D not resolved. The receptor was derived from a human donor in good health (CMV status not recorded). Some clones in this sample may be carry-over from other donors' samples. The sequenced sample was cultured PBMCs, obtained from culture after CMV antigen stimulation. This CDR3 reads CASSPQPPGTEAFF. The CDR3 DNA reads TGTGCCAGCAGTCCACAGCCCCCGGGGACTGAAGCTTTCTTT.